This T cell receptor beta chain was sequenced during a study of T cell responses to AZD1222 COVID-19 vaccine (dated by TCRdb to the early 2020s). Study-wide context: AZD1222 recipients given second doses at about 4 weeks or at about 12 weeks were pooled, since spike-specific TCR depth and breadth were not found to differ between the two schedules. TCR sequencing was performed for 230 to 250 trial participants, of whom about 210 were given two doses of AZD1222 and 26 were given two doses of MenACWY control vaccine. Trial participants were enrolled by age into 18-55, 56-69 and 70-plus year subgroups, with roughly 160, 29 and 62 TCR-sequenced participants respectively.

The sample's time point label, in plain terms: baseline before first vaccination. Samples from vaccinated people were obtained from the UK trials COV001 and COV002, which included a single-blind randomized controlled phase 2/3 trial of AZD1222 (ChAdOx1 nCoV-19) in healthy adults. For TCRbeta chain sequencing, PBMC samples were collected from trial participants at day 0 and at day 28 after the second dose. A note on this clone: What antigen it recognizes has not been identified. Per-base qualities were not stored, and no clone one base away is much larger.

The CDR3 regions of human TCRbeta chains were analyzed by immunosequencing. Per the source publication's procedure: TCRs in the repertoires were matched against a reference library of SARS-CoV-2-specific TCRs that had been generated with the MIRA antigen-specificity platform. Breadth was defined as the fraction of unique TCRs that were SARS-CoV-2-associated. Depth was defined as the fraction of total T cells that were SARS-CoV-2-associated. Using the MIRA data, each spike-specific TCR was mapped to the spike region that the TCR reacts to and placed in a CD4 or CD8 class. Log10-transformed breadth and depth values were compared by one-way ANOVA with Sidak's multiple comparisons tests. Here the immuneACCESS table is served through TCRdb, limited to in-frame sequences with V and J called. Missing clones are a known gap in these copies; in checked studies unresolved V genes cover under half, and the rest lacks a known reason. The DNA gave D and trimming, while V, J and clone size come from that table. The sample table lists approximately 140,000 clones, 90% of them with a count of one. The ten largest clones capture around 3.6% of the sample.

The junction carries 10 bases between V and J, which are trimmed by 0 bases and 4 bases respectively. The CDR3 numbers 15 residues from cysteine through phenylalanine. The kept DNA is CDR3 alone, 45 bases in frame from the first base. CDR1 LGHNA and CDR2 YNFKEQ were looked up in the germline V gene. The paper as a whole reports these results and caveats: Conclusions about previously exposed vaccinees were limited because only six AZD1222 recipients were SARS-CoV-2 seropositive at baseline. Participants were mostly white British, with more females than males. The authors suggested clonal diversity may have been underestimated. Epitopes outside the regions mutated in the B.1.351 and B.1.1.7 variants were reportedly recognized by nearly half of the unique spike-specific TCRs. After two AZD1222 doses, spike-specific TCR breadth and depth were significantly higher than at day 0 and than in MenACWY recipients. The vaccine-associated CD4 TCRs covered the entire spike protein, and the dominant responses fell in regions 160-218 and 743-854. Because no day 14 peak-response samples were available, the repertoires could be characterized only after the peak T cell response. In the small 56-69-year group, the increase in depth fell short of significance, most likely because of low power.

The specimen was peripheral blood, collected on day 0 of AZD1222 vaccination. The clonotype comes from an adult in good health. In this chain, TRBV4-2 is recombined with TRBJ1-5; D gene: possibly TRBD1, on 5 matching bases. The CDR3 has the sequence CASSQDIGGNQPQHF. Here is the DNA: TGTGCCAGCAGCCAAGATATTGGGGGGAATCAGCCCCAGCATTTT.